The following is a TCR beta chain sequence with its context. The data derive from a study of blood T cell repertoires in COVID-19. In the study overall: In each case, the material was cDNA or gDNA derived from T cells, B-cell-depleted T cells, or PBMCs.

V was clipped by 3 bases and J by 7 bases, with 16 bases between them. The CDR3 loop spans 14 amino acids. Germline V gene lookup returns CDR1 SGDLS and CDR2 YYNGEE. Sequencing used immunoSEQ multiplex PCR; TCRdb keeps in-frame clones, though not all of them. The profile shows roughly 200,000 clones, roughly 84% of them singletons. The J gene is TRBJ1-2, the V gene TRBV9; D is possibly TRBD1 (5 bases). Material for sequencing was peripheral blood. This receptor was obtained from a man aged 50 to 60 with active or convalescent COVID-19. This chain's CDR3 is CASSEGPRDSGYTF. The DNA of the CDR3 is TGTGCCAGCAGCGAAGGACCCAGGGATAGTGGCTACACCTTC.